This entry lists 24 T cell receptor beta chains sequenced from one sample in a study of blood T cell repertoires in COVID-19. The data were produced by immunoSEQ multiplex PCR, yet TCRdb's version contains in-frame clones alone and is incomplete. Of under 350,000 clones in the sample, roughly 85% were seen once. The material sequenced was PBMCs or T cells enriched from blood (not recorded which). Receptors originate from a woman aged 40 to 50 with acute COVID-19.

This clone has a single count. The chain joins TRBV4-3 to TRBJ2-1, with 15 bases identical to TRBD2. The CDR3 is 18 amino acids. In germline, CDR1 is LGHNA, CDR2 YSLEER. J lost 4 bases, V lost 4 bases, and 8 bases had no gene match. The CDR3 nucleotides read TGCGCCAGCAGCCCATTTCACGGACTAGCGGGAGGGTACAATGAGCAGTTCTTC. It codes for CASSPFHGLAGGYNEQFF.

V and J are TRBV5-1 and TRBJ2-1; D may be TRBD1 (5 bases). CDR1 is SGHRS, CDR2 YFSETQ, per germline. The CDR3 consists of 15 residues. Deletions cut 0 bases from V and 0 bases from J, with 7 bases between. Written as DNA, the CDR3 is TGCGCCAGCAGCTTGGTACAGGCCTCCTACAATGAGCAGTTCTTC. Its translation: CASSLVQASYNEQFF.

V and J are TRBV28 and TRBJ2-1; D may be TRBD1 (6 bases). Looked up from germline, CDR1 is MDHEN and CDR2 is SYDVKM. V was clipped by 5 bases and J by 2 bases, with 10 bases between them. The CDR3 is 14 residues long. The CDR3 DNA follows: TGTGCCAGCAGTCTGACAGGAACCTACAATGAGCAGTTCTTC. Protein sequence: CASSLTGTYNEQFF.

The chain links TRBV9 to TRBJ2-1; 8 bases agree with TRBD2. The V and J ends lost 0 bases and 10 bases, in that order; junction bases with no gene match: 9. Germline V gene data show CDR1 as SGDLS and CDR2 as YYNGEE. The CDR3 has 15 amino acids. The DNA for the CDR3 is TGTGCCAGCAGCGTAGGTAGTAGCGGGGTGGGGGAGCAGTTCTTC. Amino acid sequence: CASSVGSSGVGEQFF.

The chain combines TRBV4-1 with TRBJ2-7; TRBD1 is a possible D gene (6 bases). The CDR3 runs 14 residues. Germline lookup yields CDR1 MGHRA and CDR2 YSYEKL. The V gene lost 5 bases and the J gene lost 3 bases, with 14 bases spanning the gap. This CDR3 reads CASSTGTSVYEQYF. The CDR3 nucleotides read TGCGCCAGCAGCACCGGGACATCAGTCTACGAGCAGTACTTC.

CDR3 DNA: TGTGCCAGTAGTAAGCCCGAGACTTTATACACAGATACGCAGTATTTT. Translated: CASSKPETLYTDTQYF. The chain couples TRBV19 to TRBJ2-3; D is ambiguous. CDR3 length: 16 residues. Germline V gene lookup returns CDR1 LNHDA and CDR2 SQIVND (reference sequence). Trimming stripped 4 bases from V and 2 bases from J, with 16 bases between.

The chain joins TRBV28 to TRBJ1-2, with TRBD1 identical over 12 bases. The CDR3 sequence is 16 residues long. Unmatched junction bases numbered 13, after V lost 6 bases and J lost 8 bases. The germline gives CDR1 MDHEN, CDR2 SYDVKM. The CDR3 DNA is TGTGCCAGCAGACAAGCCGGGACAGGGGGCCCTTTGGGCTACACCTTC. The encoded protein is CASRQAGTGGPLGYTF.

The CDR3 nucleotides are TGTGCCAGTGGGACAGTTTTTTCTGGAAACACCATATATTTT. Translation: CASGTVFSGNTIYF. This chain joins TRBV2 and TRBJ1-3; TRBD1 matches 7 bases. The germline V gene has CDR1 SNHLY and CDR2 FYNNEI. This CDR3 is built from 14 residues. After removal of 9 bases from V and 1 base from J, the junction contained 6 bases not matched to a gene.

The chain combines TRBV4-1 with TRBJ1-2, with D perhaps TRBD1 (5 bases). Germline V gene sequence: CDR1 MGHRA, CDR2 YSYEKL. The CDR3 spans 18 residues. Trimming left V 3 bases short and J 6 bases short, with 26 bases between. The CDR3 sequence is CASSHPSLPGLHGHGYTF. DNA of the CDR3: TGCGCCAGCAGCCATCCGTCACTGCCGGGACTCCACGGACATGGCTACACCTTC.

The genes are TRBV29-1 and TRBJ1-4; possibly TRBD1 for D (5 bases). The CDR3 has 12 residues. V was cut by 6 bases and J by 8 bases, with 13 bases left in between. Per the germline V gene, CDR1 is SQVTM and CDR2 is ANQGSEA. DNA of the CDR3: TGCAGCGTGTCCGCAGGGCGGGAAAAACTGTTTTTT. Translated, it gives CSVSAGREKLFF. Full variable domain (outside the CDR3, taken from reference TRBV29-1 and TRBJ1-4): SAVISQKPSRDICQRGTSLTIQCQVDSQVTMMFWYRQQPGQSLTLIATANQGSEATYESGFVIDKFPISRPNLTFSTLTVSNMSPEDSSIYLCSVSAGREKLFFGSGTQLSVL.

The rearrangement links TRBV20-1 to TRBJ2-7; no reliable D call. CDR1 and CDR2 (germline): DFQATT, SNEGSKA (reference sequence). CDR3 length: 10 residues. V lost 5 bases and J lost 4, with 6 bases in between. The CDR3 sequence is CSARTYEQYF. As DNA, the CDR3 is TGCAGTGCTCGAACTTACGAGCAGTACTTC.

This chain joins TRBV5-6 and TRBJ1-5, with D unclear. Between the trimmed V and J ends, which lost 4 bases and 0 bases, there was a span of 14 bases. Looked up from germline, CDR1 is SGHDT and CDR2 is YYEEEE. This CDR3 is built from 16 residues. This chain's CDR3 is CASSVGTDYSNQPQHF. CDR3 DNA sequence: TGTGCCAGCAGCGTGGGTACAGATTATAGCAATCAGCCCCAGCATTTT.

This chain links TRBV7-3 with TRBJ2-1; 7 positions agree with TRBD1. J lost 5 bases, V lost 4 bases, and 5 bases had no gene match. Germline CDR1 is SGHTA and CDR2 is FQGTGA. This CDR3 is built from 14 residues. Here the CDR3 reads CASSYRDRNNEQFF. In nucleotides, the CDR3 is TGTGCCAGCAGCTACCGGGACAGAAACAATGAGCAGTTCTTC. The complete variable domain, with remaining parts taken from reference TRBV7-3 and TRBJ2-1, reads GAGVSQTPSNKVTEKGKYVELRCDPISGHTALYWYRQSLGQGPEFLIYFQGTGAADDSGLPNDRFFAVRPEGSVSTLKIQRTERGDSAVYLCASSYRDRNNEQFFGPGTRLTVL.

V and J are TRBV6-5 and TRBJ2-7; 7 bases map to TRBD2. This CDR3 has 14 amino acids. With V trimmed by 4 bases and J by 3 bases, 6 bases remained unmatched. From germline, CDR1 is MNHEY and CDR2 SVGAGI. The CDR3, as DNA: TGTGCCAGCAGTTCGGGACTACCAGTCTACGAGCAGTACTTC. Translation: CASSSGLPVYEQYF.

The rearrangement links TRBV15 to TRBJ1-2; D gene unclear. Trimming removed 3 bases at V and 2 bases at J, with 10 bases between. The germline V gene encodes CDR1 LNHNV and CDR2 YYDKDF (reference sequence). CDR3 length: 14 amino acids. The CDR3 DNA sequence: TGTGCCACCAGCAGGGGCGGGTTAAACTATGGCTACACCTTC. Translated, it gives CATSRGGLNYGYTF.

The chain employs TRBV5-1 and TRBJ2-7; 8 bases fit TRBD2. The germline CDR1 and CDR2 sequences are SGHRS and YFSETQ. Trimming cost V 1 base and J 2 bases; bases outside gene matches: 5. The CDR3 has 15 residues. This CDR3 reads CASSLSSGYTYEQYF. The CDR3 nucleotides are TGCGCCAGCAGCTTGTCTAGCGGGTATACCTACGAGCAGTACTTC. Full variable domain (rest looked up from reference TRBV5-1 and TRBJ2-7): KAGVTQTPRYLIKTRGQQVTLSCSPISGHRSVSWYQQTPGQGLQFLFEYFSETQRNKGNFPGRFSGRQFSNSRSEMNVSTLELGDSALYLCASSLSSGYTYEQYFGPGTRLTVT.

As regards this clone: Distinct nucleotide sequences in the sample also encode this CDR3. The chain recombines TRBV18 with TRBJ2-3; 8 bases agree with TRBD2. Germline V gene lookup returns CDR1 KGHSH and CDR2 LQKENI. Trimming cost V 1 base and J 2 bases; bases outside gene matches: 2. The CDR3 extends over 15 amino acids. DNA of the CDR3: TGTGCCAGCTCACCACTAGCGGGGACCACAGATACGCAGTATTTT. This encodes CASSPLAGTTDTQYF.

The chain recombines TRBV3-1 (or the pseudogene TRBV3-2) with TRBJ1-2; D gene ambiguous. The CDR3 is made up of 15 amino acids. Germline assignment: CDR1 LGHDT and CDR2 YNNKEL (reference sequence). The V end was cut by 1 base, the J end by 6 bases, with 15 bases between. Here the CDR3 DNA reads TGTGCCAGCAGCCAAGGCATTTCAGGATTCGATGGCTACACCTTC. Amino acids: CASSQGISGFDGYTF.

This rearrangement joins TRBV7-9 to TRBJ1-1, with 9 positions matching TRBD1. The CDR3 loop spans 15 amino acids. J was trimmed by 6 bases and V by 5 bases; bases with no gene match: 10. Germline assignment: CDR1 SEHNR and CDR2 FQNEAQ (reference sequence). CDR3 DNA sequence: TGTGCCAGCAGCCCAGCCGGGACAGGGAGCTCTGAAGCTTTCTTT. This sequence encodes CASSPAGTGSSEAFF.

This chain connects TRBV28 to TRBJ2-2, with D possibly matching TRBD1 (7 bases). The CDR3 is 14 amino acids. Germline CDR1 MDHEN, CDR2 SYDVKM. With 8 bases removed from V and 4 bases from J, the gap between germline ends came to 14 bases. The DNA for the CDR3 is TGTGCCAGCCGTCAGGGGGGAATCACCGGGGAGCTGTTTTTT. This translates into CASRQGGITGELFF.

This chain links TRBV12-3 or TRBV12-4 with TRBJ2-1; 7 nucleotides align to TRBD2. J was trimmed by 2 bases and V by 8 bases; bases with no gene match: 3. The CDR3 extends over 13 amino acids. The CDR3 DNA reads as TGTGCCAGCGATGGGGGGGCCTACAATGAGCAGTTCTTC. This gives the protein CASDGGAYNEQFF.

The gene calls are TRBV5-4 and TRBJ1-5; TRBD1 might be the D (5 bases). CDR3 length equals 16 residues. With 5 bases removed from V and 2 bases from J, the gap between germline ends came to 17 bases. The germline CDR1 and CDR2 sequences are SGHNT and YYREEE (reference sequence). The CDR3 DNA follows: TGTGCCAGCAGTCAGGGCCCCGAGCGGGGCAATCAGCCCCAGCATTTT. Translated: CASSQGPERGNQPQHF.

The rearrangement joins TRBV27 to TRBJ2-7; 8 nucleotides align to TRBD2. The ends lost 5 bases at V and 6 bases at J; junction bases unmatched: 12. The germline CDR1 and CDR2 sequences are MNHEY and SMNVEV (reference sequence). The CDR3 is 15 residues long. CDR3 residues: CASSPSRTSNSEQYF. DNA of the CDR3: TGTGCCAGCAGTCCCTCCAGGACTAGCAACTCCGAGCAGTACTTC.

V and J are TRBV6-5 and TRBJ2-2, with 10 nucleotides matching TRBD2. The trim removed 7 bases at V and 3 bases at J, leaving 5 bases unmatched. The germline V gene has CDR1 MNHEY and CDR2 SVGAGI. The length of the CDR3 is 15 residues. This CDR3 is CASKVGLADTGELFF. As DNA, the CDR3 is TGTGCCAGCAAGGTCGGACTAGCGGACACCGGGGAGCTGTTTTTT.